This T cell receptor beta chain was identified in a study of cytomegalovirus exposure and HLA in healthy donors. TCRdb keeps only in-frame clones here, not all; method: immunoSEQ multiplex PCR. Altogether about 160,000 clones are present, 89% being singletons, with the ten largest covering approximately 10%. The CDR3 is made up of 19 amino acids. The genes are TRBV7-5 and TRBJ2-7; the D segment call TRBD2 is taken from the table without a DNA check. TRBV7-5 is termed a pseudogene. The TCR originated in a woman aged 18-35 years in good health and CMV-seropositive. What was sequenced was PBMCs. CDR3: CARSLVRWSGGYTPYEQYF. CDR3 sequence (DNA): TGTGCCAGAAGCTTAGTGCGTTGGAGCGGAGGGTATACCCCCTACGAGCAGTACTTC.